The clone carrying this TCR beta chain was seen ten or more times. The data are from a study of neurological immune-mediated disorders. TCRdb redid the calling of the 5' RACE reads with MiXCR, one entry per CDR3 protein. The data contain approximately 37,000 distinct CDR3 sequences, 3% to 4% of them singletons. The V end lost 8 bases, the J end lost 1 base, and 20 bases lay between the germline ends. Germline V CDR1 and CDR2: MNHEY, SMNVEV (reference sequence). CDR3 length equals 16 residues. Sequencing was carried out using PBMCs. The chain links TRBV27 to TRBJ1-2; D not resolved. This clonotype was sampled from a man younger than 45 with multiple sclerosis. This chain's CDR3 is CASCPRRTVYNYGYTF. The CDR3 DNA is TGTGCCAGCTGCCCTCGCCGGACGGTTTATAACTATGGCTACACCTTC.